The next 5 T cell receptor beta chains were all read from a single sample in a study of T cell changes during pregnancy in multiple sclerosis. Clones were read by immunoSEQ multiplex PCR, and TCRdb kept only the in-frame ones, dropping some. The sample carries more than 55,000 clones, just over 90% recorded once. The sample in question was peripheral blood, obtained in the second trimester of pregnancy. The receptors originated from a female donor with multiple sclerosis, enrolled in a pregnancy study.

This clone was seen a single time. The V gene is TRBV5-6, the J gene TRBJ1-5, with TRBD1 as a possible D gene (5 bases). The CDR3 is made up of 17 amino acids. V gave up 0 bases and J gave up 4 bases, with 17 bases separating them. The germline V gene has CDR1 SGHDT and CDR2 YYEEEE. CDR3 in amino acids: CASSLAYATDQNQPQHF. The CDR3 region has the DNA TGTGCCAGCAGCTTGGCCTATGCGACAGACCAGAATCAGCCCCAGCATTTT.

CDR3 region: CATSSGIRETQYF. CDR3 nucleotides: TGTGCCACTTCTAGTGGAATTCGGGAGACCCAGTACTTC. The gene calls are TRBV2 and TRBJ2-5; no clear D gene. V dropped 10 bases and J dropped 5 bases, with 17 bases sitting between them. The CDR3 is 13 residues long. Germline V gene data show CDR1 as SNHLY and CDR2 as FYNNEI.

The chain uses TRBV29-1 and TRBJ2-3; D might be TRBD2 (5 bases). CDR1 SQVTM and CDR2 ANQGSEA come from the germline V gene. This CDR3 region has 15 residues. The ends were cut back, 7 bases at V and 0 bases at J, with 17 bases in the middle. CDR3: CSGRAEDQSTDTQYF. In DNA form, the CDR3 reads TGCAGCGGCAGAGCGGAGGACCAAAGCACAGATACGCAGTATTTT.

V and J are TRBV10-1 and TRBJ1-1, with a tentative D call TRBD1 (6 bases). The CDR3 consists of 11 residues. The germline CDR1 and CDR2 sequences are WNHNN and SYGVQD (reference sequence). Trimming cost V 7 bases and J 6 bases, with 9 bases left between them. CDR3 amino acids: CASTGQSEAFF. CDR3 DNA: TGCGCCAGCACCGGACAGTCTGAAGCTTTCTTT.

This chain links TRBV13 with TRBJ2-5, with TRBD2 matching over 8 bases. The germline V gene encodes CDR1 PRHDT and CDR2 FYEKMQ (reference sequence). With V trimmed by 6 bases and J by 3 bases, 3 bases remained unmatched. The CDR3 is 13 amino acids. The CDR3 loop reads CASRPTSEETQYF. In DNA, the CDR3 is TGTGCCAGCAGACCGACTAGCGAAGAGACCCAGTACTTC. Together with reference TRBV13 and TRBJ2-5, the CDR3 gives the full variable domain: AAGVIQSPRHLIKEKRETATLKCYPIPRHDTVYWYQQGPGQDPQFLISFYEKMQSDKGSIPDRFSAQQFSDYHSELNMSSLELGDSALYFCASRPTSEETQYFGPGTRLLVL.